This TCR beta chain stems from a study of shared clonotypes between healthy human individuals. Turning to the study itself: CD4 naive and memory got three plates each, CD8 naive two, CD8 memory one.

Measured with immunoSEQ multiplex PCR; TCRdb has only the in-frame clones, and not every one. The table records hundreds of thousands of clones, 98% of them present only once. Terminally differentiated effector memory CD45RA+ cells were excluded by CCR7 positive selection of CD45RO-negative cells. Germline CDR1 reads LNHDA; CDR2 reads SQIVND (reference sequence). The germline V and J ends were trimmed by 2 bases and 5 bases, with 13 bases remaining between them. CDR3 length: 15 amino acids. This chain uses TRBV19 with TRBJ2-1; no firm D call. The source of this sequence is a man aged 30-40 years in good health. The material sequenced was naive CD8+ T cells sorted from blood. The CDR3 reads CASSILIETHNEQFF. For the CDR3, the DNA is TGTGCCAGTAGTATACTCATCGAGACCCACAATGAGCAGTTCTTC.